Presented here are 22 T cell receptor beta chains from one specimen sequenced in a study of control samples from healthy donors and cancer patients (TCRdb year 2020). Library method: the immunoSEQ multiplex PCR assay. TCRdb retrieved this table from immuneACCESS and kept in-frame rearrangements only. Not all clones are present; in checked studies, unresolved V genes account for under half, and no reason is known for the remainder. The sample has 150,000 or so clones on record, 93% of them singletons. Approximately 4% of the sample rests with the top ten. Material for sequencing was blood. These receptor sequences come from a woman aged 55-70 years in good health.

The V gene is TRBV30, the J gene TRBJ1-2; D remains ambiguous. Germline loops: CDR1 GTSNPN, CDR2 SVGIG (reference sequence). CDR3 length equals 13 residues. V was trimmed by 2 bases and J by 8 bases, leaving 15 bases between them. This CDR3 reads CAWSTKGAAGYTF. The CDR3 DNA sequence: TGTGCCTGGAGTACAAAGGGTGCCGCGGGCTACACCTTC.

CDR3 residues: CASSLGQGLPLHF. As DNA, the CDR3 is TGTGCCAGCAGCTTAGGCCAGGGTTTACCCCTCCACTTT. V usage is TRBV7-2 and J usage is TRBJ1-6; weak D call: TRBD1 (5 bases). V was pared by 1 base and J by 12 bases, with 10 bases between. The CDR3 extends over 13 amino acids. Germline CDR1 is SGHTA and CDR2 is FQGNSA.

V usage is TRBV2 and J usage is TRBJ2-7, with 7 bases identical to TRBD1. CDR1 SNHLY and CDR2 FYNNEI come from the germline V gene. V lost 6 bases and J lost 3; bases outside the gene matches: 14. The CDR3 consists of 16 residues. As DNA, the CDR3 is TGTGCCAGCAGCGGCACCCCAGACAGGGTGTTCTACGAGCAGTACTTC. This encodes CASSGTPDRVFYEQYF.

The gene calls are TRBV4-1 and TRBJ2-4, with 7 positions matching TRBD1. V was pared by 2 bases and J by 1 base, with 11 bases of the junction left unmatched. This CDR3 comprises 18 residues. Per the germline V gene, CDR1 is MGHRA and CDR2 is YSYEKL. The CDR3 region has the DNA TGCGCCAGCAGCCAACTCCAACTGAACAGGGGTGCCAAAAACATTCAGTACTTC. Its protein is CASSQLQLNRGAKNIQYF.

The CDR3: CASSVRSSGWDNSPLHF. In nucleotides, the CDR3 is TGTGCCAGCAGTGTCCGAAGTTCCGGTTGGGATAATTCACCCCTCCACTTT. The chain joins TRBV6-1 to TRBJ1-6; no firm D call. CDR1 and CDR2 from the germline V gene are MNHNS and SASEGT. Trimming cost V 4 bases and J 5 bases, with 18 bases left between them. CDR3 size: 17 residues.

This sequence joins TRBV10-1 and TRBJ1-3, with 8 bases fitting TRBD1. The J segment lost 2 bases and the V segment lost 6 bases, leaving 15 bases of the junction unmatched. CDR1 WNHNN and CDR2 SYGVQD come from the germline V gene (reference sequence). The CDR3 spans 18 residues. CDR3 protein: CASRPGRGQGEAGNTIYF. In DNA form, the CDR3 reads TGCGCCAGCAGGCCGGGTCGAGGACAGGGTGAAGCTGGAAACACCATATATTTT.

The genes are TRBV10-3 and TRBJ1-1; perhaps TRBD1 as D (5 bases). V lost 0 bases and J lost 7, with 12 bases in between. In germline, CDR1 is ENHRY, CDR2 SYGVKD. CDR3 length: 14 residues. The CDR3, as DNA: TGTGCCATCAGTGAGTCGATGACAGTTGGTGAAGCTTTCTTT. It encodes CAISESMTVGEAFF.

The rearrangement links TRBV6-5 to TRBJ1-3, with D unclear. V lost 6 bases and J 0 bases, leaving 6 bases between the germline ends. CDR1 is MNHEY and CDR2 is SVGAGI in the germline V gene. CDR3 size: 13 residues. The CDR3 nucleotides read TGTGCCAGCAGGGGTTTCTCTGGAAACACCATATATTTT. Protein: CASRGFSGNTIYF.

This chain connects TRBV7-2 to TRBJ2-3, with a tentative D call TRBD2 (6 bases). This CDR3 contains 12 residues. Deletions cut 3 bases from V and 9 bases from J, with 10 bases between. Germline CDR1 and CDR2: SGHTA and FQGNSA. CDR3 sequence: CASSFERGTQYF. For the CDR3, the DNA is TGTGCCAGCAGCTTTGAACGGGGGACGCAGTATTTT.

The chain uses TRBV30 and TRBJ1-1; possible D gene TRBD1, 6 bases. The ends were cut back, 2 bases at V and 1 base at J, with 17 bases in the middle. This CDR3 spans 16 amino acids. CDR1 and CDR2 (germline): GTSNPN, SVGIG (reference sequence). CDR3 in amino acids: CAWSRQGSDRNTEAFF. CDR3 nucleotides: TGTGCCTGGAGTCGCCAGGGGTCCGACAGGAACACTGAAGCTTTCTTT. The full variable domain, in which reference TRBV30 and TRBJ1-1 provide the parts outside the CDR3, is SQTIHQWPATLVQPVGSPLSLECTVEGTSNPNLYWYRQAAGRGLQLLFYSVGIGQISSEVPQNLSASRPQDRQFILSSKKLLLSDSGFYLCAWSRQGSDRNTEAFFGQGTRLTVV.

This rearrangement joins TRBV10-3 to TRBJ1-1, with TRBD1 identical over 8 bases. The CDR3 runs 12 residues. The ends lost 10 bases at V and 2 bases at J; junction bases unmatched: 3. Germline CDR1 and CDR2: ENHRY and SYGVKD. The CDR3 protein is CATGQGNTEAFF. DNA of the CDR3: TGTGCCACTGGACAGGGAAACACTGAAGCTTTCTTT.

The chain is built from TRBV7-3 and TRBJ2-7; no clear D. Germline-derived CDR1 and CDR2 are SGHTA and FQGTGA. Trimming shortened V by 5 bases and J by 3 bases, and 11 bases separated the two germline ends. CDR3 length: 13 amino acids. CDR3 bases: TGTGCCAGCAGCCGTTCTCGTGACTACGAGCAGTACTTC. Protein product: CASSRSRDYEQYF.

The chain's CDR3 is CASSAGRATNEKLFF. In nucleotides, the CDR3 is TGTGCCAGTAGTGCCGGGAGGGCAACTAATGAAAAACTGTTTTTT. This rearrangement joins TRBV19 to TRBJ1-4; no clear D. Deletions cut 5 bases from V and 0 bases from J, with 10 bases between. The V gene's germline CDR1 is LNHDA and CDR2 SQIVND (reference sequence). This CDR3 is built from 15 residues.

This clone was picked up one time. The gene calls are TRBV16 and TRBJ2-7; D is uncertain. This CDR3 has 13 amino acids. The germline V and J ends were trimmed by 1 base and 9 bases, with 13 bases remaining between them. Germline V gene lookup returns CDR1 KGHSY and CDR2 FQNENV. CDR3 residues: CASSQYKGLAQYF. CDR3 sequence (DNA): TGTGCCAGCAGCCAATACAAGGGTCTGGCGCAGTACTTC.

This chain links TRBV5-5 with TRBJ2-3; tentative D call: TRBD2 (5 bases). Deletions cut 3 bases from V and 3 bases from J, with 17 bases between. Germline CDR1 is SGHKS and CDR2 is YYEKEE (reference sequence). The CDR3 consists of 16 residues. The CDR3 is CASSWSLGVETDTQYF. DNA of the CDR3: TGTGCCAGCAGCTGGTCTTTGGGAGTGGAAACAGATACGCAGTATTTT.

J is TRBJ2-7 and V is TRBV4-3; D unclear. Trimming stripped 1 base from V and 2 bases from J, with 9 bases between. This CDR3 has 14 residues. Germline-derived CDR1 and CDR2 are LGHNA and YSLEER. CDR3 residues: CASSQGRGPYEQYF. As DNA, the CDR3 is TGCGCCAGCAGCCAAGGCAGAGGCCCCTACGAGCAGTACTTC.

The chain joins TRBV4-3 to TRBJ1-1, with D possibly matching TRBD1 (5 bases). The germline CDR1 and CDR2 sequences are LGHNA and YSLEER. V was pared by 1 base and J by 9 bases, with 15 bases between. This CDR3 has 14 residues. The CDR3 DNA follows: TGCGCCAGCAGCCAAGGCTTTGGGGGTCCACAAGCTTTCTTT. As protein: CASSQGFGGPQAFF.

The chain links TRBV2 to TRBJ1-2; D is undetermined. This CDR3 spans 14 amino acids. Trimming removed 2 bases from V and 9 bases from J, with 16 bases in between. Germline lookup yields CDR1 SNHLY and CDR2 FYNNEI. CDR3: CASSELGLGSSYTF. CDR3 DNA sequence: TGTGCCAGCAGTGAATTAGGTTTGGGTAGTAGCTACACCTTC.

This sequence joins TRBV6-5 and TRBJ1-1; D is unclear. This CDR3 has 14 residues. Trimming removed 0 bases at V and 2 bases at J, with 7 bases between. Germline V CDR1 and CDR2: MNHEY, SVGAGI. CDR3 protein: CASSYSKVNTEAFF. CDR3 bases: TGTGCCAGCAGTTACTCGAAAGTTAACACTGAAGCTTTCTTT.

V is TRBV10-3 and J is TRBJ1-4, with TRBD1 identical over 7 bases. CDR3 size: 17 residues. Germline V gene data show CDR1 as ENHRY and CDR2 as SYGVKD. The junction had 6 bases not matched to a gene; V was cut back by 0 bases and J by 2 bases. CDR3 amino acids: CAISESVRGSTNEKLFF. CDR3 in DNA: TGTGCCATCAGTGAGTCGGTCAGGGGGTCTACTAATGAAAAACTGTTTTTT.

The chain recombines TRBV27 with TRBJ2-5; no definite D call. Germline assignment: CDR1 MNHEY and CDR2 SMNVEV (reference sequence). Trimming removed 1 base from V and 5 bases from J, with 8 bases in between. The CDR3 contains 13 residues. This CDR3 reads CASSLFVGETQYF. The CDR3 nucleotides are TGTGCCAGCAGTTTATTCGTAGGGGAGACCCAGTACTTC.

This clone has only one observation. This CDR3 is CASSQESFGLTGELFF. Here the CDR3 DNA reads TGCGCCAGCAGCCAAGAAAGTTTCGGGCTTACCGGGGAGCTGTTTTTT. The chain carries TRBV4-3 and TRBJ2-2; D call uncertain. The V gene's germline CDR1 is LGHNA and CDR2 YSLEER. V lost 0 bases, J lost 5 bases, and 13 bases lay in between. CDR3 length: 16 residues.